This record covers a single T cell receptor (beta chain). The antigen is undetermined. The sample originates from a study of cytomegalovirus exposure and HLA in healthy donors. General study points: It emerged from a later analysis that several of the most significant clusters appeared to be linked to common viral pathogens.

Vbeta (60) and Jbeta (13) primers were used in the PCR. The table came from immunoSEQ multiplex PCR; TCRdb's copy has only in-frame clones and leaves some out. The sample has 200,000 to 250,000 clones, more than 60% seen once. Trimming stripped 5 bases from V and 3 bases from J, with 13 bases between. This CDR3 is built from 14 residues. Germline V gives CDR1 SGHRS, CDR2 YFSETQ. This receptor was obtained from a woman aged 55-70 years in good health and CMV-seropositive. Sequenced sample: PBMCs. The chain has TRBV5-1 and TRBJ2-3, with a weak D call TRBD2 (6 bases). CDR3 sequence: CASRGGVWTDTQYF. CDR3 in DNA: TGCGCCAGCAGGGGCGGGGTGTGGACAGATACGCAGTATTTT.